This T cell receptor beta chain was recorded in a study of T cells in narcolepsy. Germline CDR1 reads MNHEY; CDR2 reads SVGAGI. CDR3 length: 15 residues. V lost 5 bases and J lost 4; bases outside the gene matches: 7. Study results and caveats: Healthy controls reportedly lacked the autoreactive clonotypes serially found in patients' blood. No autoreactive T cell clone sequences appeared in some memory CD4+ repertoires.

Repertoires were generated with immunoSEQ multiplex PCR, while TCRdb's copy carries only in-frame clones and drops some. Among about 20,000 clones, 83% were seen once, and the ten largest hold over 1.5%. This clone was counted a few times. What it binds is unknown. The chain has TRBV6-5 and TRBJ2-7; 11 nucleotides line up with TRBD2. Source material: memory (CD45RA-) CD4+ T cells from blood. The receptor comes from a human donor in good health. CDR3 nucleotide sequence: TGTGCCAGCAGTGCCCGACTAGCGGGATATTACGAGCAGTACTTC. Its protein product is CASSARLAGYYEQYF.